One and the same sample provided the 4 T cell receptor beta chains below, sequenced in a study of control samples from healthy donors and cancer patients. Clones were read by immunoSEQ multiplex PCR, and TCRdb kept only the in-frame ones, dropping some. The sample holds 80,000 to 100,000 clones, 92% seen once. The material sequenced was blood. These receptors were collected from a human donor in good health. The donor label of this sample is uncertain.

The chain links TRBV5-5 to TRBJ1-1; no definite D call. From germline, CDR1 is SGHKS and CDR2 YYEKEE (reference sequence). V was trimmed by 0 bases and J by 13 bases, leaving 19 bases between them. The CDR3 is 14 residues long. CDR3 nucleotides: TGTGCCAGCAGCTTGGGGACGGGGAGCGAACGAGGTTTCTTT. It codes for CASSLGTGSERGFF. Based on the CDR3 plus reference TRBV5-5 and TRBJ1-1, the full variable domain is DAGVTQSPTHLIKTRGQQVTLRCSPISGHKSVSWYQQVLGQGPQFIFQYYEKEERGRGNFPDRFSARQFPNYSSELNVNALLLGDSALYLCASSLGTGSERGFFGQGTRLTVV.

This chain joins TRBV19 and TRBJ1-1, with D perhaps matching TRBD1 (5 bases). From germline, CDR1 is LNHDA and CDR2 SQIVND (reference sequence). V lost 7 bases and J 0 bases, leaving 21 bases between the germline ends. CDR3 size: 17 residues. The CDR3 region is CASTKKRRDAVNTEAFF. The DNA for the CDR3 is TGTGCCAGTACCAAAAAACGCAGGGATGCGGTGAACACTGAAGCTTTCTTT.

This chain uses TRBV6-5 with TRBJ1-4; no firm D call. The CDR3 runs 12 residues. V was clipped by 6 bases and J by 7 bases, with 9 bases between them. The germline V gene has CDR1 MNHEY and CDR2 SVGAGI. The CDR3 here is CASSSNTEKLFF. The CDR3 nucleotides are TGTGCCAGCAGCTCTAATACTGAAAAACTGTTTTTT.

This chain joins TRBV18 and TRBJ2-1; D may correspond to TRBD1 or TRBD2 (5 bases each). Germline-derived CDR1 and CDR2 are KGHSH and LQKENI. V was shortened by 5 bases and J by 0 bases, with 17 bases between the two germline ends. The CDR3 is 17 amino acids. CDR3 sequence (DNA): TGTGCCAGCTCATCAACTAGACAGCACAGCTCCTACAATGAGCAGTTCTTC. Amino acid sequence: CASSSTRQHSSYNEQFF.